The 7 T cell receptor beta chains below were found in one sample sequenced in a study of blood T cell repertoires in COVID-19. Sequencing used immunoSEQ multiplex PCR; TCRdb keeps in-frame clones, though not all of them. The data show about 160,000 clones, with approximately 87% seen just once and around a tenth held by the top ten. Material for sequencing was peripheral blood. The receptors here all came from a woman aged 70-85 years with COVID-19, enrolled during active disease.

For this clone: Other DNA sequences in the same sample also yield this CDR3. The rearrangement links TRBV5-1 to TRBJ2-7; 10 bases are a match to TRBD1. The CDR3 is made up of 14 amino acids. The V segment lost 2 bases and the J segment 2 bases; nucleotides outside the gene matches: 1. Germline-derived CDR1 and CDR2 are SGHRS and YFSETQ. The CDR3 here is CASSLGQGAYEQYF. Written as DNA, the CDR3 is TGCGCCAGCAGCTTAGGACAGGGGGCCTACGAGCAGTACTTC.

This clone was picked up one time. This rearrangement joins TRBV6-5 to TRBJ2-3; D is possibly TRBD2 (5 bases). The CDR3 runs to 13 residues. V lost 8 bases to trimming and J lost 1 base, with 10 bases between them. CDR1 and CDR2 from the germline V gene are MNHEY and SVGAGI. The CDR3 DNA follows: TGTGCCAGCTTAGCGAGCGGCACAGATACGCAGTATTTT. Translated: CASLASGTDTQYF.

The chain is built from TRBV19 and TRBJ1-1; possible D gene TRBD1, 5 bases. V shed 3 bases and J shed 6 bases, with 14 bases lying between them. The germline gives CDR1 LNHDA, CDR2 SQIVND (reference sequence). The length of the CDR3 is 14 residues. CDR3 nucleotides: TGTGCCAGTAGTATCCGGGGGTATAGGGCTGAAGCTTTCTTT. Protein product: CASSIRGYRAEAFF.

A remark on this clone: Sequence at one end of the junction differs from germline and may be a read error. The CDR3 spells CASSTTGVNSEAFF. The CDR3 DNA reads TGTGCCAGCAGTACGACAGGGGTGAACTCTGAAGCTTTCTTT. V is TRBV27 and J is TRBJ1-1; 8 nucleotides agree with TRBD1. The CDR3 spans 14 residues. CDR1 is MNHEY, CDR2 SMNVEV, per germline (reference sequence).

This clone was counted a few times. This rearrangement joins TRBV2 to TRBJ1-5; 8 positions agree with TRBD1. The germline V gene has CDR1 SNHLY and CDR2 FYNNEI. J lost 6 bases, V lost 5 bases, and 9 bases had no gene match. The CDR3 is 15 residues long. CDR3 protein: CASSTSAGGRQPQHF. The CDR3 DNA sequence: TGTGCCAGCAGTACCTCGGCAGGGGGCCGTCAGCCCCAGCATTTT.

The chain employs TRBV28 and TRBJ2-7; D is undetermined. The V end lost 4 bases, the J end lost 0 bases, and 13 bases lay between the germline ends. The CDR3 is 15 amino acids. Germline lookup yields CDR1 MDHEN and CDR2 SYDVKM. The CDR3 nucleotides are TGTGCCAGCAGTTCTACAGAAAAGTTCTCCTACGAGCAGTACTTC. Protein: CASSSTEKFSYEQYF.

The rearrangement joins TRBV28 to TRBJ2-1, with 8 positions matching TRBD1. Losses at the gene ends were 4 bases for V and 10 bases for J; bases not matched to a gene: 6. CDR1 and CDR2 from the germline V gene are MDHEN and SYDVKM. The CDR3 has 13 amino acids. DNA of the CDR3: TGTGCCAGCAGTTCCGGACAGGGTAACGAGCAGTTCTTC. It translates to CASSSGQGNEQFF.